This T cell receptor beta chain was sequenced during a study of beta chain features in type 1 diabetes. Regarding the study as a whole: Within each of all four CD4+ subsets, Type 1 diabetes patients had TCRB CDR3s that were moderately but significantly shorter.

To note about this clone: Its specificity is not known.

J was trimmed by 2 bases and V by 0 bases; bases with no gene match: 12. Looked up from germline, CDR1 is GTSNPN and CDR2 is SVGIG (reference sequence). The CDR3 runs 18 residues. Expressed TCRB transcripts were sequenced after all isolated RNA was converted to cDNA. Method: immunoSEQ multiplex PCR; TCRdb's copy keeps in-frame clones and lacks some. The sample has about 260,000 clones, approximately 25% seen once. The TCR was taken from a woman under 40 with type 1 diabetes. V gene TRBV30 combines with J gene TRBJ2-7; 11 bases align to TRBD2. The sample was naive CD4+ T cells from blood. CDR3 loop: CAWSVKRRLAGLPYEQYF. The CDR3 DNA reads TGTGCCTGGAGTGTAAAAAGGAGACTAGCGGGACTTCCCTACGAGCAGTACTTC.